The sequence of this TCR beta chain was determined in a study of T cells after posttransplantation cyclophosphamide. Germline lookup yields CDR1 MNHEY and CDR2 SMNVEV (reference sequence). After removal of 2 bases from V and 5 bases from J, the junction contained 5 bases not matched to a gene. The CDR3 has 15 residues. Study results and caveats: Skin or GI-infiltrating T cells shared few TRB sequences with blood. After PTCy, TRB diversity resembled that of CNI/methotrexate controls.

This clone has just one count. The target antigen is unknown. This table comes from immunoSEQ multiplex PCR, and its TCRdb copy is limited to in-frame clones, with some not included. The repertoire consists of approximately 50,000 clones, with 85% to 95% occurring once and the leading ten covering 2.9%. This receptor was taken from a woman aged 25 to 39 in good health and a related stem cell transplant donor. J is TRBJ2-1 and V is TRBV27, with 8 nucleotides matching TRBD2. Sequenced: PBMCs. The DNA for the CDR3 is TGTGCCAGCAGTTTAGCGGGGGGACTAAACAATGAGCAGTTCTTC. Residues: CASSLAGGLNNEQFF.